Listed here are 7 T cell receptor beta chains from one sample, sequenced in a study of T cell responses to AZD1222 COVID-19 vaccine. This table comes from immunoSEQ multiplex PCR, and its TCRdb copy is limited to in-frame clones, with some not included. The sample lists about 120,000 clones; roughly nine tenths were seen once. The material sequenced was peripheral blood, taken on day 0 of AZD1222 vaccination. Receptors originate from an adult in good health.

CDR3 sequence (DNA): TGTGCCAGCAGTGAACTGGACGGAGCCCTTAATTCACCCCTCCACTTT. Its translation is CASSELDGALNSPLHF. The chain recombines TRBV6-1 with TRBJ1-6; unclear D gene. The CDR3 consists of 16 residues. V was pared by 2 bases and J by 6 bases, with 14 bases between. CDR1 and CDR2 (germline): MNHNS, SASEGT.

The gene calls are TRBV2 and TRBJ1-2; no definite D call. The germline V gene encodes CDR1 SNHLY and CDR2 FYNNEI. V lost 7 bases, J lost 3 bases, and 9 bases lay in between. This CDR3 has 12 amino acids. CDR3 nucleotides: TGTGCCAGCAAGAGGCTTGACTATGGCTACACCTTC. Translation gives CASKRLDYGYTF.

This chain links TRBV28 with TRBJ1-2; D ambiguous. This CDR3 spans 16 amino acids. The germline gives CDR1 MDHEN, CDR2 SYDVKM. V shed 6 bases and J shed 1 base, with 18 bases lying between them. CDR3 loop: CASSSTRLNFNYGYTF. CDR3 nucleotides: TGTGCCAGCAGCTCCACTCGACTAAATTTTAACTATGGCTACACCTTC.

DNA of the CDR3: TGTGCCAGCAGCTTGGCCCAAAACCAAGAGACCCAGTACTTC. This sequence encodes CASSLAQNQETQYF. This rearrangement joins TRBV5-4 to TRBJ2-5; D gene uncertain. Germline CDR1 SGHNT, CDR2 YYREEE (reference sequence). The CDR3 is made up of 14 amino acids. Trimming removed 0 bases from V and 0 bases from J, with 6 bases in between.

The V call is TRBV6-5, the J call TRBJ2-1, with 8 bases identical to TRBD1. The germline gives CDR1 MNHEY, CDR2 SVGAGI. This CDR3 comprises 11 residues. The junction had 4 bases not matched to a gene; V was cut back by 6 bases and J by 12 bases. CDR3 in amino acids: CASRSGQGQFF. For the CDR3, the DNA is TGTGCCAGCAGATCTGGACAGGGGCAGTTCTTC.

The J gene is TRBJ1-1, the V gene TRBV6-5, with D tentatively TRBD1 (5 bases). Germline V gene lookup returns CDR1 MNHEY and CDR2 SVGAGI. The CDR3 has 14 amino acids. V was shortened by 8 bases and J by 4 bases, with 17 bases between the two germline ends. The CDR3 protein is CASRPGGGSTEAFF. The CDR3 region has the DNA TGTGCCAGCCGCCCCGGGGGGGGAAGCACTGAAGCTTTCTTT.

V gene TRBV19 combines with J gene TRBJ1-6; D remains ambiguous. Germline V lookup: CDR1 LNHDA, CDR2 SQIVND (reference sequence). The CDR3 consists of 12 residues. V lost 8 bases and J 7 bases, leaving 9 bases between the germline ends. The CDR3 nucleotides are TGTGCCAGTTCCGGAGGGAATTCACCCCTCCACTTT. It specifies CASSGGNSPLHF. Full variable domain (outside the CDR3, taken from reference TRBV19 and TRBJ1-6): DGGITQSPKYLFRKEGQNVTLSCEQNLNHDAMYWYRQDPGQGLRLIYYSQIVNDFQKGDIAEGYSVSREKKESFPLTVTSAQKNPTAFYLCASSGGNSPLHFGNGTRLTVT.